These 23 T cell receptor beta chains were sequenced from one sample in a study of T-cell reconstitution after alpha-beta-depleted transplantation in children. A library of TCRbeta sequences, prepared with unique molecular identifiers, was generated. TCRdb itself ran the PCR reads through MiXCR, one entry per CDR3 protein. The data contain fewer than 750,000 distinct CDR3 sequences, 25% to 30% of them singletons. Here the sequenced sample was PBMCs, taken before TCRalphabeta/CD19-depleted stem cell transplant. These receptors came from a boy under two years old with Wiskott-Aldrich syndrome, due to receive a stem cell transplant.

This clonotype was observed a few times. This chain links TRBV20-1 with TRBJ1-2; unclear D gene. V was trimmed by 1 base and J by 4 bases, leaving 10 bases between them. This CDR3 comprises 13 residues. Germline-derived CDR1 and CDR2 are DFQATT and SNEGSKA (reference sequence). DNA for the CDR3: TGCAGTGCTAGAGCCCCGTCGAGCTATGGCTACACCTTC. This translates into CSARAPSSYGYTF.

This clonotype has only a few counts. The genes are TRBV5-1 and TRBJ1-3; TRBD1 might be the D (6 bases). The germline V gene encodes CDR1 SGHRS and CDR2 YFSETQ. Trimming stripped 4 bases from V and 8 bases from J, with 16 bases between. The CDR3 totals 14 residues. The CDR3 sequence is CASSVQGPADTIYF. The CDR3 coding sequence is TGCGCCAGCAGCGTACAGGGTCCGGCGGACACCATATATTTT.

Only a few counts were recorded for this clonotype. The J gene is TRBJ2-1, the V gene TRBV20-1, with 8 bases fitting TRBD2. This CDR3 spans 14 amino acids. V lost 5 bases and J lost 7; bases outside the gene matches: 10. Germline lookup yields CDR1 DFQATT and CDR2 SNEGSKA (reference sequence). The CDR3 reads CSASGGGNPNEQFF. The CDR3, as DNA: TGCAGTGCTTCGGGAGGGGGGAACCCGAATGAGCAGTTCTTC.

The chain links TRBV6-5 to TRBJ2-2; D is tentatively TRBD1 or TRBD2 (5 bases each). Looked up from germline, CDR1 is MNHEY and CDR2 is SVGAGI. The CDR3 runs 16 residues. The V gene lost 3 bases and the J gene lost 7 bases, with 18 bases spanning the gap. DNA of the CDR3: TGTGCCAGCAGTTATTTTGGAGGTCCGGGGCACGGGGAGCTGTTTTTT. This sequence encodes CASSYFGGPGHGELFF.

This chain uses TRBV20-1 with TRBJ1-1; no definite D call. Germline V CDR1 and CDR2: DFQATT, SNEGSKA (reference sequence). The CDR3 has 14 residues. Trimming cost V 6 bases and J 6 bases, with 20 bases left between them. The CDR3 DNA sequence: TGCAGTGCCGAATTGATGGGTGTTGTCGCTGAAGCTTTCTTT. Translated: CSAELMGVVAEAFF.

This clonotype was counted a few times. This rearrangement joins TRBV5-1 to TRBJ1-1; 11 nucleotides agree with TRBD1. The CDR3 loop spans 17 amino acids. The V and J ends lost 5 bases and 3 bases, in that order; junction bases with no gene match: 12. Germline V CDR1 and CDR2: SGHRS, YFSETQ. CDR3 amino acids: CASRAGTGGVWHTEAFF. Written as DNA, the CDR3 is TGCGCCAGCAGGGCCGGGACAGGGGGAGTCTGGCACACTGAAGCTTTCTTT.

The sample holds a few counts of this clonotype. The chain recombines TRBV12-3 or TRBV12-4 with TRBJ1-5; D not resolved. V dropped 4 bases and J dropped 7 bases, with 11 bases sitting between them. The CDR3 totals 13 residues. CDR3 DNA: TGTGCCAGCAGTTCCGCCGATTGGCAGCCCCAGCATTTT. Amino acids: CASSSADWQPQHF.

V gene TRBV5-1 combines with J gene TRBJ2-1; D is perhaps TRBD2 (6 bases). The CDR3 consists of 15 residues. V dropped 4 bases and J dropped 4 bases, with 15 bases sitting between them. Germline CDR1 is SGHRS and CDR2 is YFSETQ. The CDR3 loop reads CASSGILAEYNEQFF. As DNA, the CDR3 is TGCGCCAGCAGCGGGATACTAGCCGAGTACAATGAGCAGTTCTTC.

The rearrangement joins TRBV4-2 to TRBJ2-3; D not resolved. The length of the CDR3 is 14 residues. Germline CDR1 reads LGHNA; CDR2 reads YNFKEQ. With 0 bases removed from V and 1 base from J, the gap between germline ends came to 5 bases. The CDR3 coding sequence is TGTGCCAGCAGCCAAGATCTGCGCACAGATACGCAGTATTTT. Encoded protein: CASSQDLRTDTQYF.

The chain links TRBV7-8 to TRBJ1-5; no clear D. CDR1 is SGHVS and CDR2 is FQNEAQ in the germline V gene. With 1 base removed from V and 5 bases from J, the gap between germline ends came to 9 bases. The CDR3 length is 14 residues. The CDR3 loop reads CASSLVFGDQPQHF. The CDR3 DNA follows: TGTGCCAGCAGCTTAGTTTTCGGGGATCAGCCCCAGCATTTT.

The chain couples TRBV19 to TRBJ2-6; D perhaps matches TRBD1 (5 bases). CDR1 is LNHDA and CDR2 is SQIVND in the germline V gene (reference sequence). V was trimmed by 3 bases and J by 0 bases, leaving 12 bases between them. The CDR3 loop spans 17 amino acids. The CDR3 is CASSIRQTYSGANVLTF. CDR3 nucleotide sequence: TGTGCCAGTAGTATTAGACAGACGTACTCTGGGGCCAACGTCCTGACTTTC.

The V call is TRBV7-6, the J call TRBJ1-5; D may be TRBD1 (5 bases). Trimming stripped 5 bases from V and 1 base from J, with 12 bases between. This CDR3 is 15 amino acids long. The germline gives CDR1 SGHVS, CDR2 FNYEAQ. CDR3 coding DNA: TGTGCCAGCAGCGCCTTGGGGGGAAGCAATCAGCCCCAGCATTTT. As protein: CASSALGGSNQPQHF.

This chain joins TRBV5-1 and TRBJ2-1, with D unclear. The length of the CDR3 is 13 residues. V was clipped by 0 bases and J by 6 bases, with 7 bases between them. Germline CDR1 reads SGHRS; CDR2 reads YFSETQ. The CDR3: CASSLAWGNEQFF. CDR3 in DNA: TGCGCCAGCAGCTTGGCTTGGGGCAATGAGCAGTTCTTC.

The chain joins TRBV28 to TRBJ2-1, with 9 bases lining up with TRBD1. The germline gives CDR1 MDHEN, CDR2 SYDVKM. J gave up 7 bases and V 4 bases, and 5 bases lay outside the gene matches. This CDR3 is built from 14 residues. Here the CDR3 DNA reads TGTGCCAGCAGTTGGGACAGGGAGGGGAATGAGCAGTTCTTC. Its translation is CASSWDREGNEQFF.

This rearrangement joins TRBV20-1 to TRBJ2-1; 12 positions agree with TRBD2. This CDR3 is 17 amino acids long. Losses at the gene ends were 0 bases for V and 7 bases for J; bases not matched to a gene: 10. The germline gives CDR1 DFQATT, CDR2 SNEGSKA (reference sequence). The CDR3 nucleotides read TGCAGTGCTAGAGATCGTAGACTAGCGGGAGCTCGAAATGAGCAGTTCTTC. It codes for CSARDRRLAGARNEQFF.

In this sample, this clonotype turned up a few times. CDR3: CASSLAGLGNSPLHF. Here the CDR3 DNA reads TGCGCCAGCAGCTTGGCAGGGCTGGGAAATTCACCCCTCCACTTT. The chain couples TRBV5-1 to TRBJ1-6; possibly TRBD1 for D (5 bases). In germline, CDR1 is SGHRS, CDR2 YFSETQ. This CDR3 has 15 amino acids. Trimming pared 0 bases from V and 7 bases from J, leaving 11 bases between.

This clonotype occurred a few times. V usage is TRBV6-1 and J usage is TRBJ2-1; the match to TRBD2 covers 9 bases. Germline values: CDR1 MNHNS, CDR2 SASEGT. J was trimmed by 6 bases and V by 10 bases; bases with no gene match: 13. The CDR3 loop spans 15 amino acids. CDR3 residues: CATLYWGLAGNEQFF. The CDR3 nucleotides are TGTGCCACTTTATATTGGGGACTAGCCGGCAATGAGCAGTTCTTC.

This clonotype was observed a handful of times. The gene calls are TRBV6-1 and TRBJ1-2, with D perhaps TRBD1 (6 bases). The CDR3 is made up of 13 amino acids. Germline CDR1 reads MNHNS; CDR2 reads SASEGT. The V and J ends lost 2 bases and 5 bases respectively, with 9 bases between them. The DNA for the CDR3 is TGTGCCAGCAGTGAAACCACAGGGTATGGCTACACCTTC. Encoded protein: CASSETTGYGYTF.

This clonotype was detected a few times. The J gene is TRBJ2-7, the V gene TRBV5-1, with D perhaps TRBD2 (6 bases). Germline assignment: CDR1 SGHRS and CDR2 YFSETQ. There are 16 residues in the CDR3. V lost 2 bases to trimming and J lost 4 bases, with 19 bases between them. The CDR3 region is CASSFFSTSFAYEQYF. In DNA form, the CDR3 reads TGCGCCAGCAGCTTTTTCAGCACTAGCTTCGCATACGAGCAGTACTTC.

This clonotype turned up a few times. The chain carries TRBV5-1 and TRBJ1-4; 9 nucleotides agree with TRBD1. Germline CDR1 reads SGHRS; CDR2 reads YFSETQ. The V segment lost 4 bases and the J segment 5 bases; nucleotides outside the gene matches: 6. CDR3 length equals 15 residues. The CDR3 DNA sequence: TGCGCCAGCAGCCCCTGGACAGGGGCGAATGAAAAACTGTTTTTT. Translation: CASSPWTGANEKLFF.

This CDR3 reads CASSPGTSGRANNEQFF. CDR3 DNA: TGTGCCAGCAGTCCCGGGACTAGCGGGAGGGCCAACAATGAGCAGTTCTTC. The rearrangement joins TRBV12-3 or TRBV12-4 to TRBJ2-1; 16 bases line up with TRBD2. The CDR3 has 17 amino acids. Trimming cost V 5 bases and J 5 bases; bases outside gene matches: 6.

The V call is TRBV12-3 or TRBV12-4, the J call TRBJ2-3; maybe TRBD2 (6 bases). V dropped 3 bases and J dropped 2 bases, with 9 bases sitting between them. The CDR3 runs 14 residues. The CDR3 spells CASSFLATTDTQYF. The CDR3 DNA sequence: TGTGCCAGCAGTTTCCTAGCGACCACAGATACGCAGTATTTT.

This chain connects TRBV7-2 to TRBJ2-4; D is unresolved. The CDR3 loop spans 15 amino acids. The V gene's germline CDR1 is SGHTA and CDR2 FQGNSA. V was trimmed by 6 bases and J by 6 bases, leaving 18 bases between them. The CDR3 here is CASSQTGSLRNIQYF. The CDR3 nucleotides are TGTGCCAGCAGTCAAACTGGTAGCTTAAGAAACATTCAGTACTTC. Looking up the rest from reference TRBV7-2 and TRBJ2-4 gives the full variable domain: GAGVSQSPSNKVTEKGKDVELRCDPISGHTALYWYRQSLGQGLEFLIYFQGNSAPDKSGLPSDRFSAERTGGSVSTLTIQRTQQEDSAVYLCASSQTGSLRNIQYFGAGTRLSVL.